Sequencing of this T cell receptor beta chain was carried out in a study of OX40 agonist ivuxolimab in advanced cancers. The overall study: Antecedent anti-PD-1, anti-PD-L1 or anti-CTLA-4 therapy was permissible, with about 39% having received some.

Trimming left V 5 bases short and J 10 bases short, with 13 bases between. Germline V gives CDR1 GTSNPN, CDR2 SVGIG (reference sequence). This CDR3 has 11 residues. Profiled with immunoSEQ multiplex PCR; TCRdb holds only in-frame clones, not every one. The data show tens of thousands of clones, approximately 86% seen once. The receptor was isolated from an adult with an advanced solid tumor such as melanoma, head and neck, liver or kidney cancer. The rearrangement uses TRBV30 and TRBJ2-3; a weak D match, TRBD2 (5 bases). The sample here was CD4+ or CD8+ T cells sorted from blood, taken in a trial of the OX40 agonist ivuxolimab. CDR3 amino acids: CAWEYLGAQYF. The CDR3 DNA follows: TGTGCCTGGGAATACCTCGGGGCGCAGTATTTT. The variable domain in full, completed from reference TRBV30 and TRBJ2-3, reads SQTIHQWPATLVQPVGSPLSLECTVEGTSNPNLYWYRQAAGRGLQLLFYSVGIGQISSEVPQNLSASRPQDRQFILSSKKLLLSDSGFYLCAWEYLGAQYFGPGTRLTVL.